This entry features one T cell receptor beta chain sequence. Its antigen is still unknown. These data belong to a study of human thymus T cells. General study results and limits: Highly overlapping thymic repertoires among unrelated individuals were reported in related research.

Clones were read by immunoSEQ multiplex PCR, and TCRdb kept only the in-frame ones, dropping some. Here the sample spans 78,000 or so clones, about 96% being singletons. CDR1 is SNHLY and CDR2 is FYNNEI in the germline V gene. The length of the CDR3 is 16 residues. With V trimmed by 6 bases and J by 10 bases, 12 bases remained unmatched. Corrective cardiac surgery supplied the resected thymus tissue. The chain uses TRBV2 and TRBJ2-1; 13 positions match TRBD2. Sequenced sample: thymus tissue. The receptor comes from a boy in the first two years of life with a congenital heart defect but otherwise immunologically healthy. The CDR3 reads CASRGPGLAGSKEQFF. The DNA for the CDR3 is TGTGCCAGCAGGGGTCCGGGACTAGCGGGGTCGAAGGAGCAGTTCTTC.